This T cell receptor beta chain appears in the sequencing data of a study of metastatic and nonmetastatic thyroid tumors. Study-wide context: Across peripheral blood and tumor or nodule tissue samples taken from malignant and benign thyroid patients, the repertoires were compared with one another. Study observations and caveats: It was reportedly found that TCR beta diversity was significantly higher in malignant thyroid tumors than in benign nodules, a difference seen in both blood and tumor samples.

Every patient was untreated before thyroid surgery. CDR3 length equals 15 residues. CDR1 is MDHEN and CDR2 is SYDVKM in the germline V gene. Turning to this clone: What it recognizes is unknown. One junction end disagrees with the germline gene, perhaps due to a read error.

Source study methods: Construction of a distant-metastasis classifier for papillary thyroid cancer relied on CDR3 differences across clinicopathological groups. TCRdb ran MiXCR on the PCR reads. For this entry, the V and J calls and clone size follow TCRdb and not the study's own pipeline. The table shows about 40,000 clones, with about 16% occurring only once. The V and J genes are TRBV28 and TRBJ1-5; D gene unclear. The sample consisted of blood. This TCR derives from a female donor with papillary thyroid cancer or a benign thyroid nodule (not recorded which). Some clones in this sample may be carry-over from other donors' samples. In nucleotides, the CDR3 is TGTGCCAGCAGTATGCTACATGGGGTGAAGCAGCCCCATCATTTT. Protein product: CASSMLHGVKQPHHF.